This T cell receptor (beta chain) was retrieved from a study of blood T cells in healthy people across ages (dated by TCRdb to between 2015 and 2017). Study-level background: In model experiments, template switching captured about one uniquely barcoded TCR beta cDNA molecule for every two T cells. Donors were grouped into four age groups: young (average roughly 17 years), middle-aged (over 35), aged (about 60) and long-lived (about 90). For two donors (one aged 18 to 29 and one aged 80 or older), the study analyzed two additional independent replicas of 1 million unique cDNA reads from the same blood draw. To track age-related changes in TCR beta repertoire diversity, the study relied on deep sequencing normalized with unique cDNA molecular identifiers. To avoid experimental bias, donors of different ages were distributed randomly across sequencing lanes. Findings and caveats that apply to the study as a whole: Estimates of total diversity based on one million sequenced T cells were considered lower bounds and underestimates. Because profiling used bulk unsorted PBMCs, naive and antigen-experienced compartments could not be compared conclusively. Observed TCR beta diversity per million T cells fell roughly linearly with age, and a significant reduction was already apparent by age roughly 40. Observed TCR beta diversity correlated strongly with the percentage of naive T cells measured by flow cytometry. The CMV infection status of donors was not known, potentially confounding age-related changes in expanded clonotypes. The long-lived group showed more naive CD4+ T cells, fewer expanded clones and increased TCR diversity than the aged group, suggesting age selection.

The library relied on 5' RACE. Data came from an Illumina HiSeq 2500. The second PCR ran for roughly 7 to 11 cycles and used a J-beta primer mix along with a sample-barcoded 5' primer. A unique molecular identifier was introduced onto each TCR beta cDNA molecule by a template-switch 5' adaptor carrying 12 random nucleotides. Each sample yielded at least 3 million CDR3-containing paired-end reads. First-strand cDNA synthesis was performed from all RNA using the Mint cDNA synthesis kit, with priming by a TRBC-specific oligonucleotide. Following uracil-DNA glycosylase treatment, all cDNA underwent a first 18-cycle PCR with the universal primers M1SS and BC2_uni_R. Under the source paper's analysis protocol: For normalization, 1 million high-quality reads, each with a distinct molecular identifier, were randomly selected from each sample. Instead of being binned into consensus sequences, reads that shared molecular identifiers were thrown out. CDR3 identification, clonotype clustering and error correction used MiTCR with a Q25 quality threshold and the strictest error-elimination algorithm. A nonparametric unseen species model with Euler transformation was used to estimate lower-bound total TCR beta diversity. The raw public data were reprocessed by TCRdb itself: fastp quality trimming at Q25, MiXCR clonotype calling, in-frame beta chains only. Each CDR3 protein appears once, grouped with its most common genes and DNA. These V and J calls are TCRdb output, not the study's own analysis. This sample is represented by about 1,400,000 distinct CDR3 sequences; roughly 60% of them were singletons. The top ten clones comprise 6.7% of the sample.

Donors were 39 systemically healthy Caucasian individuals from Russia aged 6 to 90 years. Ten milliliters of peripheral blood were collected from each donor into EDTA-treated Vacutainer tubes. Ficoll-Paque density-gradient centrifugation was used to isolate PBMCs, with at least 6 million per sample. Total RNA, at least 5.5 micrograms per sample, was extracted from PBMCs with Trizol reagent. Naive CD45RAhigh/CD27high T cell percentages were measured by flow cytometry on a PBMC aliquot from every donor. In the case of this clonotype: The clone's antigen remains unknown. No base quality information exists; no much larger clone differs at one position.

V is cut back by 3 bases and J by 5 bases, with 4 bases in the junction unmatched. The CDR3 numbers 15 residues from cysteine through phenylalanine. The kept DNA is CDR3 alone, 45 bases in frame from the first base. In the germline V gene, CDR1 corresponds to MDHEN and CDR2 to SYDVKM. The receptor was derived from a man aged 18 to 30 in good health. Sequencing was carried out using blood. The V and J genes are TRBV28 and TRBJ2-2; 9 of the junction bases match TRBD1. The sequence in DNA is TGTGCCAGCAGTTTCCGGACAGGGGTTACCGGGGAGCTGTTTTTT. Its coded protein is CASSFRTGVTGELFF.